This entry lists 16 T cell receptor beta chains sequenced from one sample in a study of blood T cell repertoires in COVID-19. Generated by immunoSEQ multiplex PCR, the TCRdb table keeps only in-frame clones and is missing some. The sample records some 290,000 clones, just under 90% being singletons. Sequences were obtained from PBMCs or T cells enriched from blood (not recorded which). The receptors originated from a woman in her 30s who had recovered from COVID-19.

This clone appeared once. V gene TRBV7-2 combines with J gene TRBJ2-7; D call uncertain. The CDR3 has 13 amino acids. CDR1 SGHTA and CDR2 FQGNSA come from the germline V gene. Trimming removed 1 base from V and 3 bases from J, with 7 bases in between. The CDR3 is CASSLVSRYEQYF. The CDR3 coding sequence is TGTGCCAGCAGCTTAGTCTCTCGCTACGAGCAGTACTTC.

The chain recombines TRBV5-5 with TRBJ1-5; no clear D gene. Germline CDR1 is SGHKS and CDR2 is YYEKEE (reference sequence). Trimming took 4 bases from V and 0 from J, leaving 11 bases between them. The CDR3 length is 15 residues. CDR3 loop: CASSVQVHSNQPQHF. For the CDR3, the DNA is TGTGCCAGCAGCGTCCAGGTACATAGCAATCAGCCCCAGCATTTT.

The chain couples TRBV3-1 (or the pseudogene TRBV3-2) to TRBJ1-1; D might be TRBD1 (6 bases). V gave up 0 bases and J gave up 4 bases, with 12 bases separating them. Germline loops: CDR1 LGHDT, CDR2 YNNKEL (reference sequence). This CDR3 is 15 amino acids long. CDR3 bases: TGTGCCAGCAGCCAAGATGGGACACTTCTCACTGAAGCTTTCTTT. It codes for CASSQDGTLLTEAFF.

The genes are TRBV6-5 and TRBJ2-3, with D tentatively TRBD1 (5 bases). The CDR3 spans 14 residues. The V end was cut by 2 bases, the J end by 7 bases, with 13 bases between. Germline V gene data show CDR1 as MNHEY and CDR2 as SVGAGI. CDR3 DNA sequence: TGTGCCAGCAGTTACGAGGACACCAAACATACGCAGTATTTT. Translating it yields CASSYEDTKHTQYF.

The CDR3, as DNA: TGTGCCAGCAGCGTAGAGGAGGGAGCGATCGACGAGCAGTACTTC. Amino acids: CASSVEEGAIDEQYF. The chain links TRBV9 to TRBJ2-7; a weak D match, TRBD2 (6 bases). The germline CDR1 and CDR2 sequences are SGDLS and YYNGEE. This CDR3 has 15 amino acids. V lost 0 bases to trimming and J lost 5 bases, with 15 bases between them.

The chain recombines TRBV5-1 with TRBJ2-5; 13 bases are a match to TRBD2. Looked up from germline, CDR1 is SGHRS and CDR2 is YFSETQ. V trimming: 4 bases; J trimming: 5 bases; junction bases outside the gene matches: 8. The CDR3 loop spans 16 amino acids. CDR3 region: CASSQRTSGRGETQYF. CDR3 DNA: TGCGCCAGCAGCCAACGGACTAGCGGGAGAGGGGAGACCCAGTACTTC.

The CDR3 DNA follows: TGTGCCAGCAGTTCCTCGGGAGCGGGGAACTACAATGAGCAGTTCTTC. This translates into CASSSSGAGNYNEQFF. V is TRBV28 and J is TRBJ2-1; 7 nucleotides align to TRBD2. The germline gives CDR1 MDHEN, CDR2 SYDVKM. V lost 4 bases to trimming and J lost 3 bases; unmatched junction nucleotides: 9. The CDR3 loop spans 16 amino acids.

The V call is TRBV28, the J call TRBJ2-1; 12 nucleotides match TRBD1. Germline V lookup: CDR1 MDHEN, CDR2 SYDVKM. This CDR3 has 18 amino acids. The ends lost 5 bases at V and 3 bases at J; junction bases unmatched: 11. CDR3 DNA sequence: TGTGCCAGCAGTCGACCGGGACAGGGGGCCCAAGACTACAATGAGCAGTTCTTC. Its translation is CASSRPGQGAQDYNEQFF.

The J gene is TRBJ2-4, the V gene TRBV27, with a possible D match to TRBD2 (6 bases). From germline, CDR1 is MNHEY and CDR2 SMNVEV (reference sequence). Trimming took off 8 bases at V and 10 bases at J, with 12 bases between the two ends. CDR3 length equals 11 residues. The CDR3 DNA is TGTGCCAGCGGAGCGGGTAGTATTCAGTACTTC. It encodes CASGAGSIQYF.

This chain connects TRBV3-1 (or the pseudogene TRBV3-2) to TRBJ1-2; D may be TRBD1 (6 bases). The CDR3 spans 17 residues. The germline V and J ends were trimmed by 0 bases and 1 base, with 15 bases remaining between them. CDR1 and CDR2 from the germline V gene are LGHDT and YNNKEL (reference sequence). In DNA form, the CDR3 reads TGTGCCAGCAGCCAAGATCCTGTGACAGGTCTTAACTATGGCTACACCTTC. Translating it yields CASSQDPVTGLNYGYTF.

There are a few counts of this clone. The CDR3 loop is CASSPGQGYGYTF. For the CDR3, the DNA is TGTGCCAGCAGCCCCGGACAGGGTTATGGCTACACCTTC. The chain employs TRBV7-2 and TRBJ1-2; TRBD1 matches at 8 bases. The CDR3 sequence is 13 residues long. CDR1 is SGHTA and CDR2 is FQGNSA in the germline V gene. V shed 5 bases, J shed 5 bases, and the junction held 4 bases outside the gene matches.

CDR3 bases: TGTGCCAGCAGCTTGGGCAGTCATTACGAGCAGTACTTC. This gives the protein CASSLGSHYEQYF. This chain uses TRBV11-3 with TRBJ2-7; D is undetermined. V was pared by 3 bases and J by 4 bases, with 10 bases between. CDR1 is SGHNT and CDR2 is YENEEA in the germline V gene. The CDR3 is 13 residues long.

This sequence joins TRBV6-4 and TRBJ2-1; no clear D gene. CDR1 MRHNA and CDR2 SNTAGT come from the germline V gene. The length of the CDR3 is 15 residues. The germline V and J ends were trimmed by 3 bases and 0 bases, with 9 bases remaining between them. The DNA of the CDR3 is TGTGCCAGCAGTGAGGAACACAGCTCCTACAATGAGCAGTTCTTC. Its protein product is CASSEEHSSYNEQFF.

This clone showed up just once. CDR3 nucleotides: TGTGCCACCTCCGCCCGGGGGGGCTACAATGAGCAGTTCTTC. It is translated as CATSARGGYNEQFF. V gene TRBV6-5 combines with J gene TRBJ2-1; 8 bases agree with TRBD2. Trimming removed 10 bases from V and 3 bases from J; junction bases left unmatched: 8. This CDR3 comprises 14 residues. Germline V gene lookup returns CDR1 MNHEY and CDR2 SVGAGI.

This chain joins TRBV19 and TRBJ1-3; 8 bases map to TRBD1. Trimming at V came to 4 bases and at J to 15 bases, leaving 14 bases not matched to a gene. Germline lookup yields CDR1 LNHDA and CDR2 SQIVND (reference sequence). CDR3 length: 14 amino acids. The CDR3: CASSTGQGFHSGYF. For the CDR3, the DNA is TGTGCCAGTAGTACTGGACAGGGTTTTCATTCGGGATATTTT.

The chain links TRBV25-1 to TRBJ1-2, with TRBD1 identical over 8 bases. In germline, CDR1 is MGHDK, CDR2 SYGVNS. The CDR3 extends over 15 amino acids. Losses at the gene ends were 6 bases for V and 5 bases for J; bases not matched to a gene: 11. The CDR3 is CASRKQGVIGYGYTF. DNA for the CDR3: TGTGCCAGCAGGAAACAGGGGGTGATCGGGTATGGCTACACCTTC.